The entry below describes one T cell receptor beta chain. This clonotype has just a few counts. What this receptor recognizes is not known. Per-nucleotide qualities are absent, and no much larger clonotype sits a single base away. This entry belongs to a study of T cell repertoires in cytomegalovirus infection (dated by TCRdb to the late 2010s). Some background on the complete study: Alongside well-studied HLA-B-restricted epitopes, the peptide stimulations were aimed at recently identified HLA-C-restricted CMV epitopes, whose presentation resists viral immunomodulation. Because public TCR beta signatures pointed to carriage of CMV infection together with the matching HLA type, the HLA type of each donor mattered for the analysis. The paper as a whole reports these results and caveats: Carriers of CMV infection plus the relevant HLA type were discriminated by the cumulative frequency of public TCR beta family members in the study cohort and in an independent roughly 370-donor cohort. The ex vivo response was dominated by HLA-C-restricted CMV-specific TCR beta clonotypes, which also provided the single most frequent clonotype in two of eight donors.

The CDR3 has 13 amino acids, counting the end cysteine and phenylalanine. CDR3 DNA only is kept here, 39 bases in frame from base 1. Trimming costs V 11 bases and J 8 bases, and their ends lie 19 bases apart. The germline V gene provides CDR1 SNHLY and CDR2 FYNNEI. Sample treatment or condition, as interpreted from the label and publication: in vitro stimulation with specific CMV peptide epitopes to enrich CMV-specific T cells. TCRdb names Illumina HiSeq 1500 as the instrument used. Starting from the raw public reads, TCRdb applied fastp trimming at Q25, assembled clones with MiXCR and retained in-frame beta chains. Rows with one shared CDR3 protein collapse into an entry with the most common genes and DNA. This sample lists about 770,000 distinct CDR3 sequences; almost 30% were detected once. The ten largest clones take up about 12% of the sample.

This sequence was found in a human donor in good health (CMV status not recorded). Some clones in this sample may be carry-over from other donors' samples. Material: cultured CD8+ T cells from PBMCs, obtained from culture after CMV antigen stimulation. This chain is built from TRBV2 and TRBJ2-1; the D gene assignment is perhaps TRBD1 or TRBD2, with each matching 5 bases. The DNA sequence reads TGTGCCGTCGGGGCGCGGCGAAAGGATGAGCAGTTCTTC. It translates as CAVGARRKDEQFF.